This T cell receptor beta chain was recovered during a study of blood T cell repertoires in COVID-19. The CDR3 has 19 residues. The germline V gene has CDR1 ENHRY and CDR2 SYGVKD. The ends lost 9 bases at V and 4 bases at J; junction bases unmatched: 20. TCRdb keeps only in-frame clones here, not all; method: immunoSEQ multiplex PCR. The sample has about 250,000 clones, 85% to 90% seen once. This TCR was recovered from a man aged 80 or over with acute or convalescent COVID-19. The chain uses TRBV10-3 and TRBJ2-3; the match to TRBD2 covers 12 bases. The sequenced sample was peripheral blood. This CDR3 reads CAMSPRQGGLAGRADTQYF. The CDR3 DNA follows: TGTGCCATGTCCCCGAGACAGGGCGGACTAGCGGGACGGGCAGATACGCAGTATTTT.